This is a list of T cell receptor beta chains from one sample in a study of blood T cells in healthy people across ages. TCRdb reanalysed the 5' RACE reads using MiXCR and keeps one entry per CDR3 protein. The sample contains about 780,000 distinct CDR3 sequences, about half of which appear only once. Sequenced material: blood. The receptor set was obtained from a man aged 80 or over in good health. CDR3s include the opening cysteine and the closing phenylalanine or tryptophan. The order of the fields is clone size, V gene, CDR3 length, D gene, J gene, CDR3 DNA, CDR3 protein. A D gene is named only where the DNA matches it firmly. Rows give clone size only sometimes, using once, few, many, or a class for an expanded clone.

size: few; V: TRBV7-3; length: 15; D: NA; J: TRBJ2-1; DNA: TGTGCCAGCAGCTTAACGGCCCAGTCCTACAATGAGCAGTTCTTC; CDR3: CASSLTAQSYNEQFF
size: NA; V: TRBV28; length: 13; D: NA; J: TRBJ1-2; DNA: TGTGCCGGAGAAGTCGCCAGGCCCTATGGCTACACCTTC; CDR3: CAGEVARPYGYTF
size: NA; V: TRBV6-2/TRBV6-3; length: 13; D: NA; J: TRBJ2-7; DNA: TGTGCCAGCAGTTCTGGAGGCCGCTACGAGCAGTACTTC; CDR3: CASSSGGRYEQYF
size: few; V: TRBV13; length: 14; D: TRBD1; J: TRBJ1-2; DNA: TGTGCCAGCAGCTTCCCCGGGACAGGGAGAGGCTACACCTTC; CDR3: CASSFPGTGRGYTF
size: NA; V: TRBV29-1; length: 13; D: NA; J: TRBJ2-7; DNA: TGCAGCGTGCGCGGGGCCAACTCCTACGAGCAGTACTTC; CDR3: CSVRGANSYEQYF
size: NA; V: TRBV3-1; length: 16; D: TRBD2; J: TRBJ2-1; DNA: TGTGCCAGCAGCCAAGAGGGGGGTAGCGGGAGCAATGAGCAGTTCTTC; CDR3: CASSQEGGSGSNEQFF
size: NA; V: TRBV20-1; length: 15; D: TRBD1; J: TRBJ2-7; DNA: TGCAGTGCTAGCGGCCTGGGACAGGGTATGGGCGAGCAGTACTTC; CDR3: CSASGLGQGMGEQYF
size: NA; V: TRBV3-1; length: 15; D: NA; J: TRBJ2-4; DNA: TGTGCCAGCAGCCAAGATATCGGGCTAGAAAACATTCAGTACTTC; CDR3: CASSQDIGLENIQYF
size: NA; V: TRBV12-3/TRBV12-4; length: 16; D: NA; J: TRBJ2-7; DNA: TGTGCCAGCAACTTTCGGGGAGGGGGTTACTACAATGAGCAGTACTTC; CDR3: CASNFRGGGYYNEQYF
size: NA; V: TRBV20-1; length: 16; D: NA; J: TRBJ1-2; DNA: TGCAGTGCTAGAATACGCCCAGAACAGGGCTTGCGGGGCTACACCTTC; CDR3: CSARIRPEQGLRGYTF
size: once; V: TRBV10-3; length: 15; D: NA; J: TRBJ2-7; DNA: TGTGCCATCAGTGATATCTCAGCGCGGGCCTACGAGCAGTACTTC; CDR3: CAISDISARAYEQYF
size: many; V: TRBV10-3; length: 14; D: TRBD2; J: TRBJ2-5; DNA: TGTGCCACTACACTAGCGGGAGACCAAGAGACCCAGTACTTC; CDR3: CATTLAGDQETQYF
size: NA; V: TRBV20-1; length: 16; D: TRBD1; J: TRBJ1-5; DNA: TGCAGTGCTCGAAATGCGGACAGGAGCAGCAATCAGCCCCAGCATTTT; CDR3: CSARNADRSSNQPQHF
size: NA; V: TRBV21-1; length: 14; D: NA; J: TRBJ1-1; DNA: TGTGCCAGCCCGGACCGGTACTTGAACACTGAAGCTTTCTTT; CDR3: CASPDRYLNTEAFF
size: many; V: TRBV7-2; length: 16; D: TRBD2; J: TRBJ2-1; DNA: TGTGCCAGCAGCCGGACTAGCGGAGGCTCCTACAATGAGCAGTTCTTC; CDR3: CASSRTSGGSYNEQFF
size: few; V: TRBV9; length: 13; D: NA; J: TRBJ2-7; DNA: TGTGCCAGCAGCGTAGGTCCGGCCGGCGAGCAGTACTTC; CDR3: CASSVGPAGEQYF
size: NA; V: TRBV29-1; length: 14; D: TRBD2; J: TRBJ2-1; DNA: TGCAGCGTCCCTACTAGCGGGAGTATGGATGAGCAGTTCTTC; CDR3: CSVPTSGSMDEQFF
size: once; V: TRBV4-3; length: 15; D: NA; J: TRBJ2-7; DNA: TGCGCCAGCAGCCAAGGGAACGCGCTCTCCTACGAGCAGTACTTC; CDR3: CASSQGNALSYEQYF
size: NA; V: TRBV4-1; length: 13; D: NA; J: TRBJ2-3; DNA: TGCGCCAGCAGCCAAGATCTAACGTTAGCGCAGTATTTT; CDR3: CASSQDLTLAQYF
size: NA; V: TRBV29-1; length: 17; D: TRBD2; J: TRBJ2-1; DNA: TGCAGCGTTGGATTGGTAGCGGGAGCACGGGAATACAATGAGCAGTTCTTC; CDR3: CSVGLVAGAREYNEQFF
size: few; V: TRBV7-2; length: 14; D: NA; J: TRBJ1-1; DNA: TGTGCCAGCAGCTTAATATCATTAAACGCTGAAGCTTTCTTT; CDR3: CASSLISLNAEAFF
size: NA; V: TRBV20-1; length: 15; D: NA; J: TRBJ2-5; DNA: TGCAGTGCTATTCCCTTCGGGACGTACCAAGAGACCCAGTACTTC; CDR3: CSAIPFGTYQETQYF
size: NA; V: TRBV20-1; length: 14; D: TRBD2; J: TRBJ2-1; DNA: TGCAGTGCCCCCGGGACTAGCGGGAGGGATGAGCAGTTCTTC; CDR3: CSAPGTSGRDEQFF
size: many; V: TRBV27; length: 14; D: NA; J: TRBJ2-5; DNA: TGTGCCAGCAGGCCCGGGGGTTGGCAAGAGACCCAGTACTTC; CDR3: CASRPGGWQETQYF
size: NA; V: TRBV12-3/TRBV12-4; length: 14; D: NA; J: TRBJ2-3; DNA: TGTGCCAGCGGGCCTAGAGGGAGATTGGATACGCAGTATTTT; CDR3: CASGPRGRLDTQYF
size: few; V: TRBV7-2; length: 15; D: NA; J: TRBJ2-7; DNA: TGTGCCAGCAGCCCCCCGGGACCCAATTCCCGAGAGCAGTACTTC; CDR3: CASSPPGPNSREQYF
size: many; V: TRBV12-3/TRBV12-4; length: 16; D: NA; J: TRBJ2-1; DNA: TGTGCCAGCAGTTTTTTGCTGGACACTCTTTACAATGAGCAGTTCTTC; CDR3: CASSFLLDTLYNEQFF
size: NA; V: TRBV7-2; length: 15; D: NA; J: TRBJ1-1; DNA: TGTGCCAGCAGCCCGGGGTTGGCGTTAGGCACTGAAGCTTTCTTT; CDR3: CASSPGLALGTEAFF
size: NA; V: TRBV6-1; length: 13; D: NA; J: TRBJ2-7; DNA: TGTGCCAGCAGTGAACTTAGTACGCGGGTGCAGTACTTC; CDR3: CASSELSTRVQYF
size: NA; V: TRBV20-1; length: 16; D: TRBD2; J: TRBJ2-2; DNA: TGCAGTGCTAGACTTAGCGGGAGGGACGGCACCGGGGAGCTGTTTTTT; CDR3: CSARLSGRDGTGELFF
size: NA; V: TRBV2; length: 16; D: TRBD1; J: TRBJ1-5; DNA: TGTGCCAGCATATTCGACAGGGGAGGGGGCAATCAGCCCCAGCATTTT; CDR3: CASIFDRGGGNQPQHF
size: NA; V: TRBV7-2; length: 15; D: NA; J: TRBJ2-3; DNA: TGTGCCAGCAGCTTAAGGCTAGCGAACACAGATACGCAGTATTTT; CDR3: CASSLRLANTDTQYF
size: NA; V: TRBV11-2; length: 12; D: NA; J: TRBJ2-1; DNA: TGTGCCAGCAGCCCCACCGGGACCCCTAAGTTCTTC; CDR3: CASSPTGTPKFF
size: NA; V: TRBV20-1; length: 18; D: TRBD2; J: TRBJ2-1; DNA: TGCAGTGCTAGAGTACCTCGAGCGGGAGCGGGGACCTACAAGGAGCAGTTCTTC; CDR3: CSARVPRAGAGTYKEQFF
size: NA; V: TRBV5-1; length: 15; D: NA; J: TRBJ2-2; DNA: TGCGCCAGCAGCTTCGAACAGATGAACACCGGGGAGCTGTTTTTT; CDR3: CASSFEQMNTGELFF
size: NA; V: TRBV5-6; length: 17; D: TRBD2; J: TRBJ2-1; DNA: TGTGCCAGCAGCGCCTACCTACTAGCGGGAGAAGGCAATGAGCAGTTCTTC; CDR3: CASSAYLLAGEGNEQFF